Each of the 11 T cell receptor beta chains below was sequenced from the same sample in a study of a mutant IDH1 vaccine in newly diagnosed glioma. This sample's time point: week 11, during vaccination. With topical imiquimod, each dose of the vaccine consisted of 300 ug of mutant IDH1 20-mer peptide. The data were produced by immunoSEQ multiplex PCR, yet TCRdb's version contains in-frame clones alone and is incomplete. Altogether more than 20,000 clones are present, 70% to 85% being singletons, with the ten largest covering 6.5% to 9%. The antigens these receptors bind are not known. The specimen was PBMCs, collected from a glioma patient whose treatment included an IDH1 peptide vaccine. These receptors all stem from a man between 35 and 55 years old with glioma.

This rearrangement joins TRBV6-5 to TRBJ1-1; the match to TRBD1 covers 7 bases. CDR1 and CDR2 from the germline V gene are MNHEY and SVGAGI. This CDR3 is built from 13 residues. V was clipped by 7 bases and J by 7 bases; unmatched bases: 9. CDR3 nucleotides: TGTGCCAGCACCCGACAGACAGGGTATGAAGCTTTCTTT. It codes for CASTRQTGYEAFF.

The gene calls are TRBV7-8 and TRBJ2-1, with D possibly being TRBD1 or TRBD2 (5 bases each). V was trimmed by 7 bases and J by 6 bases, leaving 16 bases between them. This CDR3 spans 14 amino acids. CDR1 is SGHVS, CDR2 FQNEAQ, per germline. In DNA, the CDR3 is TGTGCCAGCACCAACCCCCGGGACCTCAATGAGCAGTTCTTC. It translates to CASTNPRDLNEQFF.

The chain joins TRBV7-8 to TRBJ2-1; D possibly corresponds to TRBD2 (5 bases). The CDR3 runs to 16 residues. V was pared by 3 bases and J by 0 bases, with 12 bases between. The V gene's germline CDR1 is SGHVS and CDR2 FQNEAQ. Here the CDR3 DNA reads TGTGCCAGCAGCTTCCTGGAGGCGAGCTCCTACAATGAGCAGTTCTTC. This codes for CASSFLEASSYNEQFF.

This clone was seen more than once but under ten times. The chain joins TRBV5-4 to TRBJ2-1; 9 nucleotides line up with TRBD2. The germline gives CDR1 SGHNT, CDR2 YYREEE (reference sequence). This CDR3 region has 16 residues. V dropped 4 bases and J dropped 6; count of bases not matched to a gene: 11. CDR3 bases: TGTGCCAGCAGCCCCCTAGCGGGAAAATGGGCCAATGAGCAGTTCTTC. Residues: CASSPLAGKWANEQFF.

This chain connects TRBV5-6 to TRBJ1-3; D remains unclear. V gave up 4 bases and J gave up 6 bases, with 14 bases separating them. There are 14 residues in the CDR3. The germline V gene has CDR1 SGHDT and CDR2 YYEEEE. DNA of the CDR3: TGTGCCAGCAGCGCCTTGGGCCTTGAAAACACCATATATTTT. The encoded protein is CASSALGLENTIYF.

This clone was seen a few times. The CDR3 DNA reads as TGTGCCAGCAGCGGGGGACGGTCTAGGAACACTGAAGCTTTCTTT. This encodes CASSGGRSRNTEAFF. This sequence joins TRBV9 and TRBJ1-1; a possible D gene is TRBD1 (5 bases). Trimming took 3 bases from V and 1 from J, leaving 13 bases between them. The CDR3 loop spans 15 amino acids. From germline, CDR1 is SGDLS and CDR2 YYNGEE. Variable domain in full (rest from reference TRBV9 and TRBJ1-1): DSGVTQTPKHLITATGQRVTLRCSPRSGDLSVYWYQQSLDQGLQFLIQYYNGEERAKGNILERFSAQQFPDLHSELNLSSLELGDSALYFCASSGGRSRNTEAFFGQGTRLTVV.

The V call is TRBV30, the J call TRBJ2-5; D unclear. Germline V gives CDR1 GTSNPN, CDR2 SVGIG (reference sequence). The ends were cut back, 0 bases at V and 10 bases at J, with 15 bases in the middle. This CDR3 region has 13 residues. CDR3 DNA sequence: TGTGCCTGGAGTGTAGGCGCTCAACACGGCCAGTACTTC. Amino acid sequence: CAWSVGAQHGQYF. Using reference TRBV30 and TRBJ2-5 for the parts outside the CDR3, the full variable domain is SQTIHQWPATLVQPVGSPLSLECTVEGTSNPNLYWYRQAAGRGLQLLFYSVGIGQISSEVPQNLSASRPQDRQFILSSKKLLLSDSGFYLCAWSVGAQHGQYFGPGTRLLVL.

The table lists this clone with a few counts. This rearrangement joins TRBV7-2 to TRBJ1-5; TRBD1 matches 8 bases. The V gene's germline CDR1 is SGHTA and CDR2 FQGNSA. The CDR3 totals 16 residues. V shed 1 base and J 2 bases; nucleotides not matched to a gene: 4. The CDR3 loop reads CASSLVAGGGNQPQHF. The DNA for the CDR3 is TGTGCCAGCAGCTTAGTGGCAGGGGGCGGCAATCAGCCCCAGCATTTT.

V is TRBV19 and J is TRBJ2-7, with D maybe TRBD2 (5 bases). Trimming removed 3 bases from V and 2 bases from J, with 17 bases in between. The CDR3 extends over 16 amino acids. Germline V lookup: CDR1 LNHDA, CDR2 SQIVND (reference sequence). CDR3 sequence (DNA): TGTGCCAGTAGTATGGGAGAACAGCCTAATACCTACGAGCAGTACTTC. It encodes CASSMGEQPNTYEQYF.

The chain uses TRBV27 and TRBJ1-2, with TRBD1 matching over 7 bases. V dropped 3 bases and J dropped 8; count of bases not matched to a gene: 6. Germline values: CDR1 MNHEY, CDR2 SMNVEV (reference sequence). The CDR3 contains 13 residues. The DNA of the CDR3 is TGTGCCAGCAGTTTCCGACAGGGAGGAGGCTACACCTTC. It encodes CASSFRQGGGYTF.

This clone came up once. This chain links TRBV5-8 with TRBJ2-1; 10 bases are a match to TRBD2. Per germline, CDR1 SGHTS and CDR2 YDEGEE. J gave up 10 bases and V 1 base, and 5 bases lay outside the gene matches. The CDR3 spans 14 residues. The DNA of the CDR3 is TGTGCCAGCAGCTTGACAGCGGGAGGGTTGGAGCAGTTCTTC. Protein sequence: CASSLTAGGLEQFF.